Given below is one TCR beta chain in context. Source study methods: Cell counts per sample came from amplifying reference gene primers. Produced via immunoSEQ multiplex PCR; TCRdb's table is partial and in-frame only. V and J calls and clone size come straight from that table; D and trimming were deduced from the DNA. The table has about 69,000 clones, 85% seen once. This CDR3 contains 14 residues. Trimming took off 2 bases at V and 3 bases at J, with 7 bases between the two ends. Germline V gene sequence: CDR1 LGHNT, CDR2 FRNRAP. The source of the sample is a study of blood T cell repertoires in COVID-19. In the study overall: The study drew acute and convalescent COVID-19 samples from the United States, Italy and Spain.

This sequence was found in a man older than 75 with acute or convalescent COVID-19. Material: peripheral blood. The chain links TRBV12-5 to TRBJ2-2; D gene ambiguous. CDR3 loop: CASGLNGHTGELFF. DNA for the CDR3: TGTGCTAGTGGTTTGAACGGTCACACCGGGGAGCTGTTTTTT.